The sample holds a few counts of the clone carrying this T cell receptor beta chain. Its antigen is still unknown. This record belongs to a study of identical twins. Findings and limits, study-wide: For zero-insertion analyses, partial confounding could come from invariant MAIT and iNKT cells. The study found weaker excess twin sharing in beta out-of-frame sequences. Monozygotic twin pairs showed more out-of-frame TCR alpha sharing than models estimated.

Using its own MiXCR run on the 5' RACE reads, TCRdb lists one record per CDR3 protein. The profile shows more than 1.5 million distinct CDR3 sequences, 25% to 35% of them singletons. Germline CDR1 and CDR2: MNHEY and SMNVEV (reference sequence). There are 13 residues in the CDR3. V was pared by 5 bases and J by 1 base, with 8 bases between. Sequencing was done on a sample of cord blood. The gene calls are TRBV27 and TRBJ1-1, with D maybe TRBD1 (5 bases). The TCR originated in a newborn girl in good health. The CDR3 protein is CASSHQGNTEAFF. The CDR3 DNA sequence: TGTGCCAGCAGTCATCAGGGGAACACTGAAGCTTTCTTT.